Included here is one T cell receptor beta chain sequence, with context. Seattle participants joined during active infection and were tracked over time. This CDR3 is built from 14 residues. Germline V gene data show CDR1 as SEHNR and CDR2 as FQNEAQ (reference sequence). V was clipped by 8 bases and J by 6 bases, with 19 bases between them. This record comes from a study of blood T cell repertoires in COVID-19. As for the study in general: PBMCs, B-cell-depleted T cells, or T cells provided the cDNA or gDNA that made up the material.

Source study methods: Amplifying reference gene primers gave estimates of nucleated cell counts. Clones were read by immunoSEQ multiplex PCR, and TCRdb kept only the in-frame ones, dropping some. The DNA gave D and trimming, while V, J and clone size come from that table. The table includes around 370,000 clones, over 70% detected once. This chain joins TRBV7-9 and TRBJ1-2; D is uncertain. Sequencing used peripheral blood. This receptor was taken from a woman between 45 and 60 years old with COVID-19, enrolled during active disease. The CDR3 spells CASGALAGYHGYTF. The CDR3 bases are TGTGCCAGCGGCGCCCTCGCGGGCTACCATGGCTACACCTTC.